Shown below are 20 T cell receptor beta chains from a single sample sequenced in a study of beta chain features in type 1 diabetes. The study reverse transcribed the entire isolated RNA, so it sequenced expressed TCRB transcripts. This table comes from immunoSEQ multiplex PCR, and its TCRdb copy is limited to in-frame clones, with some not included. This table holds under 250,000 clones, around 14% found once. What was sequenced was naive CD4+ T cells from blood. These TCRs come from a woman in her forties in good health.

This clone was detected only a few times. The chain uses TRBV7-9 and TRBJ2-6, with 9 bases fitting TRBD1. This CDR3 has 19 residues. J was trimmed by 1 base and V by 5 bases; bases with no gene match: 12. CDR1 and CDR2 (germline): SEHNR, FQNEAQ (reference sequence). CDR3: CASSPSRDREQSGANVLTF. The CDR3 bases are TGTGCCAGCAGCCCCTCCAGGGACAGGGAACAGTCTGGGGCCAACGTCCTGACTTTC.

V and J are TRBV9 and TRBJ2-5, with TRBD2 matching over 12 bases. CDR3 length equals 17 residues. After removal of 3 bases from V and 1 base from J, the junction contained 7 bases not matched to a gene. The V gene's germline CDR1 is SGDLS and CDR2 YYNGEE. The CDR3 loop reads CASSAAGLAGFQETQYF. As DNA, the CDR3 is TGTGCCAGCAGCGCCGCCGGACTAGCGGGGTTCCAAGAGACCCAGTACTTC. The full variable domain, with the rest looked up from reference TRBV9 and TRBJ2-5, is DSGVTQTPKHLITATGQRVTLRCSPRSGDLSVYWYQQSLDQGLQFLIQYYNGEERAKGNILERFSAQQFPDLHSELNLSSLELGDSALYFCASSAAGLAGFQETQYFGPGTRLLVL.

This clone has only a few counts. V gene TRBV7-6 combines with J gene TRBJ2-7; 7 bases are a match to TRBD1. V dropped 5 bases and J dropped 7; count of bases not matched to a gene: 14. Germline CDR1 reads SGHVS; CDR2 reads FNYEAQ. This CDR3 region has 15 residues. This CDR3 is CASSVGVGQVGEQYF. The DNA for the CDR3 is TGTGCCAGCAGCGTCGGGGTAGGACAGGTGGGGGAGCAGTACTTC.

The rearrangement uses TRBV11-2 and TRBJ2-4, with 7 bases that match TRBD1. The V gene's germline CDR1 is SGHAT and CDR2 FQNNGV. V lost 6 bases, J lost 15 bases, and 11 bases stayed unmatched. This CDR3 is built from 12 residues. CDR3 in amino acids: CASRDRDSRWYF. CDR3 in DNA: TGTGCCAGCAGGGACCGGGACAGTCGTTGGTACTTC.

This chain connects TRBV2 to TRBJ1-2, with 9 bases matching TRBD1. The ends lost 4 bases at V and 7 bases at J; junction bases unmatched: 16. Germline CDR1 is SNHLY and CDR2 is FYNNEI. CDR3 size: 17 residues. The CDR3 sequence: CASSGGDRDQLLGGYTF. The CDR3 DNA sequence: TGTGCCAGCAGTGGGGGGGACAGGGATCAACTATTGGGTGGCTACACCTTC.

The sample holds a few counts of this clone. This chain links TRBV10-3 with TRBJ2-7; TRBD2 aligns across 11 bases. Looked up from germline, CDR1 is ENHRY and CDR2 is SYGVKD. The CDR3 loop spans 14 amino acids. The V gene end was trimmed by 10 bases and the J gene end by 0 bases; junction bases not matched to a gene: 5. CDR3 in DNA: TGTGCCACGGGACTAGCGGTGGCCTCCTACGAGCAGTACTTC. Amino acid sequence: CATGLAVASYEQYF.

V gene TRBV4-3 combines with J gene TRBJ1-5; TRBD1 aligns across 7 bases. Per germline, CDR1 LGHNA and CDR2 YSLEER. The V and J ends lost 1 base and 4 bases, in that order; junction bases with no gene match: 4. The CDR3 consists of 15 residues. The chain's CDR3 is CASSQVWTGNQPQHF. The CDR3 DNA is TGCGCCAGCAGCCAAGTTTGGACAGGTAATCAGCCCCAGCATTTT.

The chain uses TRBV5-1 and TRBJ1-3; 7 bases are a match to TRBD1. Germline V lookup: CDR1 SGHRS, CDR2 YFSETQ. Trimming removed 3 bases from V and 0 bases from J; junction bases left unmatched: 3. This CDR3 comprises 15 residues. DNA of the CDR3: TGCGCCAGCAGCTCGGGGACAGTCTCTGGAAACACCATATATTTT. Protein product: CASSSGTVSGNTIYF.

This clone was detected only a few times. The chain uses TRBV2 and TRBJ1-1, with D hard to call. The CDR3 totals 14 residues. V was cut by 3 bases and J by 1 base, with 9 bases left in between. Per the germline V gene, CDR1 is SNHLY and CDR2 is FYNNEI. The CDR3 DNA follows: TGTGCCAGCAGTGAGGGCAGCAAGAACACTGAAGCTTTCTTT. It translates to CASSEGSKNTEAFF.

With respect to this clone: This specimen includes other DNA sequences encoding the same CDR3. The chain uses TRBV9 and TRBJ2-1; TRBD2 aligns across 8 bases. CDR3 length: 15 residues. The ends lost 3 bases at V and 0 bases at J; junction bases unmatched: 2. Germline CDR1 is SGDLS and CDR2 is YYNGEE. Written as DNA, the CDR3 is TGTGCCAGCAGCGGCGGGGGGAGCTCCTACAATGAGCAGTTCTTC. This sequence encodes CASSGGGSSYNEQFF.

The chain couples TRBV6-6 to TRBJ2-5; tentatively, D is TRBD1 (6 bases). Germline lookup yields CDR1 MNHNY and CDR2 SVGAGI (reference sequence). V was trimmed by 6 bases and J by 3 bases, leaving 17 bases between them. The CDR3 is 15 amino acids. The CDR3 loop reads CASRRRDTTKETQYF. The CDR3 DNA reads as TGTGCCAGCAGAAGACGGGACACCACAAAAGAGACCCAGTACTTC.

The chain employs TRBV15 and TRBJ2-1; possibly TRBD1 for D (7 bases). CDR3 size: 15 residues. V dropped 8 bases and J dropped 5 bases, with 19 bases sitting between them. Germline lookup yields CDR1 LNHNV and CDR2 YYDKDF (reference sequence). The CDR3 nucleotides are TGTGCCACCTCTTTCGATGCGGGACAGAACAATGAGCAGTTCTTC. It yields the protein CATSFDAGQNNEQFF.

In its sample, this clone was seen a few times. The chain employs TRBV11-2 and TRBJ2-1; D gene ambiguous. CDR1 SGHAT and CDR2 FQNNGV come from the germline V gene. The CDR3 consists of 15 residues. V was shortened by 5 bases and J by 0 bases, with 11 bases between the two germline ends. This CDR3 reads CASSLSLRSYNEQFF. CDR3 bases: TGTGCCAGCAGCCTTAGCCTTCGCTCCTACAATGAGCAGTTCTTC. Looking up the rest from reference TRBV11-2 and TRBJ2-1 gives the full variable domain: EAGVAQSPRYKIIEKRQSVAFWCNPISGHATLYWYQQILGQGPKLLIQFQNNGVVDDSQLPKDRFSAERLKGVDSTLKIQPAKLEDSAVYLCASSLSLRSYNEQFFGPGTRLTVL.

This clone was counted only a few times. The chain's CDR3 is CASSPSGGYDTQYF. CDR3 DNA sequence: TGTGCCAGCAGCCCTAGCGGGGGTTACGATACGCAGTATTTT. The chain has TRBV7-2 and TRBJ2-3; 10 bases agree with TRBD2. The CDR3 consists of 14 residues. CDR1 SGHTA and CDR2 FQGNSA come from the germline V gene. Losses at the gene ends were 5 bases for V and 6 bases for J; bases not matched to a gene: 5.

The chain combines TRBV9 with TRBJ2-3; D might be TRBD2 (5 bases). The CDR3 has 15 residues. The V end lost 5 bases, the J end lost 4 bases, and 17 bases lay between the germline ends. The germline CDR1 and CDR2 sequences are SGDLS and YYNGEE. The CDR3 sequence: CASRDGLPFPDTQYF. The DNA of the CDR3 is TGTGCCAGCAGGGACGGACTCCCTTTTCCAGATACGCAGTATTTT.

The V call is TRBV2, the J call TRBJ1-1, with 7 bases lining up with TRBD1. This CDR3 contains 15 residues. Germline trimming cut 6 bases from V and 3 bases from J; bases unmatched to any gene: 10. Looked up from germline, CDR1 is SNHLY and CDR2 is FYNNEI. Here the CDR3 DNA reads TGTGCCAGCAGCACAGGACAGGTGGGGGACACTGAAGCTTTCTTT. Protein product: CASSTGQVGDTEAFF.

The CDR3 bases are TGTGCCACCAGCAGAGCTCAGGGGGTCGAGCAGTACTTC. Translated, it gives CATSRAQGVEQYF. V and J are TRBV15 and TRBJ2-7, with 7 bases that match TRBD1. CDR3 length: 13 residues. Germline assignment: CDR1 LNHNV and CDR2 YYDKDF (reference sequence). The J segment lost 6 bases and the V segment lost 1 base, leaving 3 bases of the junction unmatched.

There are a few counts of this clone. The chain uses TRBV29-1 and TRBJ1-2; D is unclear. Germline lookup yields CDR1 SQVTM and CDR2 ANQGSEA. V lost 5 bases to trimming and J lost 8 bases, with 24 bases between them. The length of the CDR3 is 15 residues. DNA for the CDR3: TGCAGCGTTTCTGTCAACCGGGAGCAGATTGGCGGCTACACCTTC. It is translated as CSVSVNREQIGGYTF.

V and J are TRBV19 and TRBJ2-1; TRBD1 agrees at 9 bases. V gave up 5 bases and J gave up 5 bases; unmatched junction bases: 10. This CDR3 spans 16 amino acids. Germline values: CDR1 LNHDA, CDR2 SQIVND (reference sequence). The CDR3 coding sequence is TGTGCCAGTAGTTTAAGGACAGGGGTCATCAACAATGAGCAGTTCTTC. Translated, it gives CASSLRTGVINNEQFF.

J is TRBJ2-3 and V is TRBV5-4; possibly TRBD2 for D (6 bases). Germline V lookup: CDR1 SGHNT, CDR2 YYREEE (reference sequence). CDR3 length equals 16 residues. V was clipped by 4 bases and J by 6 bases, with 21 bases between them. CDR3 bases: TGTGCCAGCAGCCTGGAGGGACTCAGGGTCGGCGATACGCAGTATTTT. It codes for CASSLEGLRVGDTQYF.